These 3 T cell receptor beta chains were all obtained from the same sample, sequenced in a study of cytotoxic CD8 clonotypes in ibrutinib-treated CLL. The protocol was immunoSEQ multiplex PCR, while the TCRdb copy is restricted to in-frame clones and leaves out a portion. The table records some 19,000 clones, 81% of them present only once. The source was PBMCs, collected before ibrutinib treatment. Receptor source: a human donor with chronic lymphocytic leukemia.

This clone is termed medium-sized. The chain recombines TRBV6-6 with TRBJ2-1; D is unclear. V gave up 2 bases and J gave up 8 bases, with 4 bases separating them. Germline loops: CDR1 MNHNY, CDR2 SVGAGI (reference sequence). This CDR3 is 11 amino acids long. The CDR3 loop is CASSYVDEQFF. In DNA form, the CDR3 reads TGTGCCAGCAGTTACGTTGATGAGCAGTTCTTC.

The rearrangement joins TRBV10-3 to TRBJ1-4; perhaps TRBD1 as D (6 bases). CDR1 and CDR2 (germline): ENHRY, SYGVKD. V gave up 3 bases and J gave up 8 bases, with 16 bases separating them. The CDR3 runs 15 residues. This CDR3 reads CAISEGSRGGEKLFF. CDR3 DNA: TGTGCCATCAGTGAAGGTTCCAGGGGAGGCGAAAAACTGTTTTTT.

The V and J genes are TRBV6-5 and TRBJ1-2; 7 bases agree with TRBD1. The germline CDR1 and CDR2 sequences are MNHEY and SVGAGI. V lost 4 bases to trimming and J lost 0 bases; unmatched junction nucleotides: 5. CDR3 length equals 15 residues. CDR3 sequence (DNA): TGTGCCAGCAGTTCGTCCGGGACAGCTAACTATGGCTACACCTTC. Its translation is CASSSSGTANYGYTF.